The rows below give T cell receptor beta chains drawn from one sample of a study of T cell repertoires in cytomegalovirus infection. These TCRs' antigens remain unknown. TCRdb independently ran MiXCR on the reads; one entry per CDR3 protein. The profile covers some 700,000 distinct CDR3 sequences, with around 35% appearing a single time and approximately 18% taken by the ten largest. Here the sequenced sample was cultured PBMCs, taken from culture after CMV antigen stimulation. All receptors derive from a human donor in good health (CMV status not recorded). Some clones in this sample may be carry-over from other donors' samples. Each CDR3 is given with its conserved first and last residue. Fields, in order: clone size, J gene, V gene, D gene, CDR3 protein, CDR3 DNA. A D gene is named only where the DNA matches it firmly. The size entry is marked missing in some rows and otherwise reads once, few, many or a size class.

once | TRBJ2-5 | TRBV18 | . | CASSPPGSIKETQYF | TGTGCCAGCTCACCCCCGGGCTCCATTAAAGAGACCCAGTACTTC
. | TRBJ2-1 | TRBV6-6 | TRBD2 | CASSYRDYKGEQFF | TGTGCCAGCAGTTACCGGGACTATAAGGGAGAGCAGTTCTTC
many | TRBJ2-1 | TRBV7-2 | . | CASSFRLRDNEQFF | TGTGCCAGCAGCTTTCGGTTAAGAGACAATGAGCAGTTCTTC
. | TRBJ1-2 | TRBV2 | . | CASNRAGPNYGYTF | TGTGCCAGCAACCGAGCAGGCCCCAACTATGGCTACACCTTC
. | TRBJ1-2 | TRBV6-2/TRBV6-3 | . | CASSSRGWYGYTF | TGTGCCAGCAGTTCCCGGGGATGGTATGGCTACACCTTC
. | TRBJ1-4 | TRBV7-2 | . | CASRVDGGGGEKLFF | TGTGCCAGCCGAGTAGACGGGGGCGGGGGCGAAAAACTGTTTTTT
. | TRBJ2-5 | TRBV29-1 | . | CSAGQQETQYF | TGCAGCGCCGGGCAGCAAGAGACCCAGTACTTC
. | TRBJ2-1 | TRBV20-1 | . | CSARDLRVYNEQFF | TGCAGTGCTAGAGATCTTAGGGTCTACAATGAGCAGTTCTTC
. | TRBJ1-2 | TRBV7-9 | TRBD1 | CASSFRDSTYGYTF | TGTGCCAGCAGCTTCAGGGACAGCACCTATGGCTACACCTTC
few | TRBJ2-5 | TRBV20-1 | TRBD1 | CSARDPTGEETQYF | TGCAGTGCTAGAGACCCGACAGGGGAAGAGACCCAGTACTTC
. | TRBJ2-3 | TRBV20-1 | TRBD2 | CSARDLGLVTSTDTQYF | TGCAGTGCTAGAGATTTGGGACTAGTCACTAGCACAGATACGCAGTATTTT
few | TRBJ2-3 | TRBV20-1 | TRBD1 | CSARTGGNTDTQYF | TGCAGTGCGAGGACAGGGGGCAACACAGATACGCAGTATTTT
few | TRBJ2-3 | TRBV4-1 | . | CASSQVPAAATDTQYF | TGCGCCAGCAGCCAAGTCCCAGCGGCAGCCACAGATACGCAGTATTTT
. | TRBJ2-7 | TRBV7-9 | . | CASSDRGSGSYEQYF | TGTGCCAGCAGCGATCGTGGGAGCGGATCCTACGAGCAGTACTTC
once | TRBJ2-1 | TRBV10-3 | . | CAISPGTLKFF | TGTGCCATCAGTCCAGGGACTTTGAAGTTCTTC
few | TRBJ1-6 | TRBV6-1 | TRBD1 | CASRDGGGSSPLHF | TGTGCCAGCCGGGACGGAGGGGGCAGCTCACCCCTCCACTTT
few | TRBJ2-7 | TRBV20-1 | . | CSAGSGTSYEQYF | TGCAGTGCCGGATCCGGGACCTCCTACGAGCAGTACTTC
many | TRBJ2-7 | TRBV7-2 | . | CASSLGITGMYEQYF | TGTGCCAGCAGCTTAGGTATTACAGGGATGTACGAGCAGTACTTC
. | TRBJ1-2 | TRBV7-2 | . | CASSLGVAAYGYTF | TGTGCCAGCAGCTTAGGGGTGGCTGCGTATGGCTACACCTTC
. | TRBJ2-5 | TRBV5-4 | TRBD2 | CASSLEASGGRETQYF | TGTGCCAGCAGCTTGGAAGCTAGCGGGGGGCGAGAGACCCAGTACTTC
few | TRBJ2-3 | TRBV18 | . | CASSPTGRGATDTQYF | TGTGCCAGCTCACCGACGGGACGGGGGGCGACAGATACGCAGTATTTT
. | TRBJ2-5 | TRBV2 | TRBD1 | CASSGQGGDETQYF | TGTGCCAGCAGTGGACAGGGGGGCGATGAGACCCAGTACTTC
. | TRBJ2-2 | TRBV19 | . | CASSIGRENTGELFF | TGTGCCAGTAGTATCGGGCGGGAGAACACCGGGGAGCTGTTTTTT
. | TRBJ2-1 | TRBV24-1 | . | CATASFNEQFF | TGTGCCACCGCAAGCTTTAATGAGCAGTTCTTC
. | TRBJ2-7 | TRBV6-2/TRBV6-3 | TRBD2 | CASSKLAGGYEQYF | TGTGCCAGCAGTAAACTAGCGGGGGGCTACGAGCAGTACTTC
many | TRBJ2-2 | TRBV7-2 | TRBD2 | CAATKTSARVRELFF | TGTGCCGCGACAAAGACTAGCGCCAGGGTCAGGGAGCTGTTTTTT
. | TRBJ2-5 | TRBV6-2/TRBV6-3 | . | CASSGSAETQYF | TGTGCCAGTAGTGGTTCTGCGGAGACCCAGTACTTC
few | TRBJ1-6 | TRBV6-2/TRBV6-3 | . | CASSYDRNNSPLHF | TGTGCCAGCAGTTACGACAGAAATAATTCACCCCTCCACTTT
. | TRBJ2-1 | TRBV28 | TRBD2 | CASSLLAGGVNEQFF | TGTGCCAGCAGTTTACTAGCGGGGGGCGTCAATGAGCAGTTCTTC
. | TRBJ2-1 | TRBV4-1 | TRBD1 | CASSPRDRVSSYNEQFF | TGCGCCAGCAGCCCAAGGGACAGGGTGAGCTCCTACAATGAGCAGTTCTTC